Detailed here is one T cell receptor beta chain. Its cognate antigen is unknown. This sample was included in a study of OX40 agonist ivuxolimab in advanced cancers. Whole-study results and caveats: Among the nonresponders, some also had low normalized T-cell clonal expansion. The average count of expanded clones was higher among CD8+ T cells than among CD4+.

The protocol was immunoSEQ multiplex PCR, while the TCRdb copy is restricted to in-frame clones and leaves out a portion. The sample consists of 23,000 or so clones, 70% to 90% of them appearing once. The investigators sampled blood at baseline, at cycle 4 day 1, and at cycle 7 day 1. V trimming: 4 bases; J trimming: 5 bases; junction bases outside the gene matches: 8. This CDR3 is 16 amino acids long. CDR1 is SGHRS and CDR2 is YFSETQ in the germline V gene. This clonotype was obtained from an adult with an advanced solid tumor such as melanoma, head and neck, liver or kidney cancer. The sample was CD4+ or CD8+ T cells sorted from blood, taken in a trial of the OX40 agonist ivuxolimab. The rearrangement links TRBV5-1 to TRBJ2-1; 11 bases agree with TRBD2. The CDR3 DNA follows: TGCGCCAGCAGCCTGCCCCCGGGACTAGCGGACAATGAGCAGTTCTTC. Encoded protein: CASSLPPGLADNEQFF.